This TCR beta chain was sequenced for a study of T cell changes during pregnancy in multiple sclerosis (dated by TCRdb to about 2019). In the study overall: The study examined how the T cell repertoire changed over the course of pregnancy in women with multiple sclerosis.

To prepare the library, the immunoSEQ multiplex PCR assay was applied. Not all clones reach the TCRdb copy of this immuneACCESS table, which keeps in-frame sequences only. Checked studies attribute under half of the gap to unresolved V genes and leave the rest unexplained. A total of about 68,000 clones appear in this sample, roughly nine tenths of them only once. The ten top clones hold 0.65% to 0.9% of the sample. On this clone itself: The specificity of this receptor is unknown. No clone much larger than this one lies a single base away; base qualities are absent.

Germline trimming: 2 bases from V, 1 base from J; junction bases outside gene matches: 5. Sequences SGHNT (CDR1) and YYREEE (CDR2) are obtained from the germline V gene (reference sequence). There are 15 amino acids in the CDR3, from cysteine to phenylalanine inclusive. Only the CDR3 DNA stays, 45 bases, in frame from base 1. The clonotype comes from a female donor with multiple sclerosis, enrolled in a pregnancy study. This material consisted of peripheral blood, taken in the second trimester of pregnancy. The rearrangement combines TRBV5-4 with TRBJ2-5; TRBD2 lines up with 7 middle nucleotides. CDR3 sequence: CASSLSPSGQETQYF. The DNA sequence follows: TGTGCCAGCAGCTTATCTCCTAGCGGCCAAGAGACCCAGTACTTC. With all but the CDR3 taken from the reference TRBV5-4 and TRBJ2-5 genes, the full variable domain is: ETGVTQSPTHLIKTRGQQVTLRCSSQSGHNTVSWYQQALGQGPQFIFQYYREEENGRGNFPPRFSGLQFPNYSSELNVNALELDDSALYLCASSLSPSGQETQYFGPGTRLLVL.